Listed below are T cell receptor beta chains from one sample, sequenced in a study of blood T cells in healthy people across ages. TCRdb re-derived calls from the 5' RACE reads in MiXCR, one entry per CDR3 protein. This sample has 500,000 to 600,000 distinct CDR3 sequences; roughly a quarter occur once, and the top ten carry roughly 20%. Sample: blood. These receptor sequences come from a woman aged 70 to 79 in good health. Each CDR3 is given without its conserved first and last residue. The D gene is left open where the match is weak.

D,length,V,CDR3
TRBD1,12,TRBV7-7,ASSRDSMAGELF
TRBD2,13,TRBV3-1,AGSQRGGSHNEQF
NA,9,TRBV7-2,ASSLSNTQY
TRBD2,11,TRBV20-1,SPGSGGVNEQY
NA,15,TRBV20-1,SARESGRSSVTDTQY
TRBD1,15,TRBV5-1,ASSLTPPGTGAYEQY
TRBD1,13,TRBV7-2,ASSIDRGATYGYT
TRBD1,13,TRBV20-1,SARVPGTGGSGYT
NA,11,TRBV28,ASSPPQGLIQY
NA,11,TRBV10-1,ASSPDPANEQF
TRBD1,12,TRBV5-1,ASGQGATGEKLF
NA,12,TRBV3-1,ASSQESGQETQY
TRBD2,12,TRBV20-1,SAPLAGLTYEQY
TRBD1,13,TRBV19,ASSILQGYKNIQY
NA,9,TRBV7-9,ASSLQGTQY
TRBD2,16,TRBV6-5,ASSFSDTSGTSSYEQY
NA,12,TRBV7-9,ASSLVSLADTQY
NA,17,TRBV24-1,ATSDSGGSGGGDQETQY
TRBD2,13,TRBV4-3,ASSYRAGGEETQY
TRBD1,12,TRBV11-3,ASSLGQGLSVLT
NA,14,TRBV3-1,ASSPYRDSGANVLT
TRBD1,12,TRBV9,ASSTGTANSPLH
NA,11,TRBV12-3/TRBV12-4,ASSLLGNYGYT
NA,13,TRBV4-1,ASSQVGVAKNIQY
NA,10,TRBV7-2,ASSLLQNIQY
TRBD2,14,TRBV6-2/TRBV6-3,ASSPAAGGPVDTQY
TRBD1,12,TRBV4-1,ASSRGQGLDTQY
NA,14,TRBV6-1,ASVGGRPDGFYGYT
NA,13,TRBV7-9,ASSAQPRVRNEQY
NA,14,TRBV2,ASSLNPGDMNAEAF
TRBD1,15,TRBV5-1,ASSLRVATGGGNEQF
NA,13,TRBV27,ASSLSARDGQPQH
NA,12,TRBV27,ASSLYGGTTEAF
NA,14,TRBV9,ASSLTPQIMTDTQY
NA,13,TRBV7-2,ASSLDLQGGYGYT
TRBD1,12,TRBV20-1,SATGQASNYGYT
NA,14,TRBV5-1,ASSLVRGFSYNEQS
NA,11,TRBV29-1,SVAGTPEETQY
TRBD2,12,TRBV20-1,SATSGSRADTQY
NA,12,TRBV7-2,VSSSRGGRQPQH
NA,14,TRBV7-9,ASSPLRALSGNTIY
NA,11,TRBV5-1,ASSREREETQY
NA,10,TRBV19,ASIDREETQY
NA,10,TRBV5-1,ASSEGTRGYT
NA,14,TRBV6-1,ASSRGAQGAGNTIY
NA,13,TRBV30,AWRSGQVDQETQY